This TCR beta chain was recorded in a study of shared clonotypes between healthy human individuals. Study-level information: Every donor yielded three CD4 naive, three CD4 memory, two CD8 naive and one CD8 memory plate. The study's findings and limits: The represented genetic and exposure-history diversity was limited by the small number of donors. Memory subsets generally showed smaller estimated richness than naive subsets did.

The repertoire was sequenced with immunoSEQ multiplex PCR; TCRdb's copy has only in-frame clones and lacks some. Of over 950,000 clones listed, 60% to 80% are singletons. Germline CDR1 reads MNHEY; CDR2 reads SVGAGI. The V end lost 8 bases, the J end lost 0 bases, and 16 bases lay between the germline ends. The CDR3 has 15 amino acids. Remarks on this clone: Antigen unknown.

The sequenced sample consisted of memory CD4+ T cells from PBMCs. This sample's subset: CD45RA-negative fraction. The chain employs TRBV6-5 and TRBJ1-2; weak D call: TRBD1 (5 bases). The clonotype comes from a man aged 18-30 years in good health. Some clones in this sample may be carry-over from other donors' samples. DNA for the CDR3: TGTGCCAGCCGAGGGGTGGGGGAACCTAACTATGGCTACACCTTC. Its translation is CASRGVGEPNYGYTF.